This T cell receptor (beta chain) was identified during a study of OX40 agonist ivuxolimab in advanced cancers. TCRdb's table, derived via immunoSEQ multiplex PCR, lists solely in-frame clones and lacks some. The table lists approximately 64,000 clones, 83% of them singletons. From germline, CDR1 is KGHSH and CDR2 LQKENI. The CDR3 covers 17 residues. V was clipped by 4 bases and J by 1 base; unmatched bases: 9. Patients with a history of autoimmune disease or on systemic immunosuppression were excluded. This chain connects TRBV18 to TRBJ1-5; TRBD1 aligns across 8 bases. Material: CD4+ or CD8+ T cells sorted from blood, obtained in a trial of the OX40 agonist ivuxolimab. The clonotype originates from an adult with an advanced solid tumor such as melanoma, head and neck, liver or kidney cancer. CDR3 residues: CASSLGQGPGSNQPQHF. CDR3 in DNA: TGTGCCAGCTCACTCGGACAGGGTCCGGGCAGCAATCAGCCCCAGCATTTT.